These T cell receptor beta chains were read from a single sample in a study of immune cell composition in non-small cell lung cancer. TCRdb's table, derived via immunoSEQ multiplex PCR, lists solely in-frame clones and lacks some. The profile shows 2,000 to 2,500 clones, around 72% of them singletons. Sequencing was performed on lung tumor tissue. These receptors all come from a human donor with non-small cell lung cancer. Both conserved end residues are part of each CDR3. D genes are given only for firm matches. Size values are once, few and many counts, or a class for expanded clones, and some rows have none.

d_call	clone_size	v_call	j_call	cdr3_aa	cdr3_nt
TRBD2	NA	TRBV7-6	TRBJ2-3	CASSPTSGGTDTQYF	TGTGCCAGCAGCCCAACTAGCGGGGGAACAGATACGCAGTATTTT
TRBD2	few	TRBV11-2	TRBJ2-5	CASSLWGGETQYF	TGTGCCAGCAGCTTATGGGGGGGGGAGACCCAGTACTTC
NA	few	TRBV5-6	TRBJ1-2	CASSITGNYGYTF	TGTGCCAGCAGCATCACAGGAAACTATGGCTACACCTTC
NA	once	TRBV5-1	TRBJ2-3	CASSFMSDTDTQYF	TGCGCCAGCAGCTTTATGTCAGACACAGATACGCAGTATTTT
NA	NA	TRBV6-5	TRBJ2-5	CASSLTGETQYF	TGTGCCAGCAGCCTTACCGGGGAGACCCAGTACTTC
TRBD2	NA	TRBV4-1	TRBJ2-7	CASSQDRLAGYEQYF	TGCGCCAGCAGCCAAGATAGGCTAGCGGGATACGAGCAGTACTTC
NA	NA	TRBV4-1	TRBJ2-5	CASSQGVGGAETQYF	TGCGCCAGCAGCCAAGGGGTGGGGGGAGCAGAGACCCAGTACTTC
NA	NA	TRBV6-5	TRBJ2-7	CASSRSSPYEQYF	TGTGCCAGCAGCCGGAGTTCCCCCTACGAGCAGTACTTC
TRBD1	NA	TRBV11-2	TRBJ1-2	CASSLDTRQGPNGYTF	TGTGCCAGCAGCTTAGATACGAGACAGGGGCCGAATGGCTACACCTTC
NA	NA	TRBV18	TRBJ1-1	CASSQGEWAAFF	TGTGCCAGCTCACAGGGGGAATGGGCAGCTTTCTTT
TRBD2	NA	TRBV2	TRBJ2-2	CASTGLALTGELFF	TGTGCCAGCACTGGACTAGCCCTCACCGGGGAGCTGTTTTTT
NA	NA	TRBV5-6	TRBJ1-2	CASSLTPLQFLNYGYTF	TGTGCCAGCAGCTTGACACCTCTCCAGTTCCTCAACTATGGCTACACCTTC
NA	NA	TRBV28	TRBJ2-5	CASSKTGWGETQYF	TGTGCCAGCAGTAAAACAGGGTGGGGAGAGACCCAGTACTTC
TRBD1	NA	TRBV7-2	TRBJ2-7	CASSLDRGTGVLLSYEQYF	TGTGCCAGCAGCTTAGACAGAGGGACAGGAGTTCTTTTATCCTACGAGCAGTACTTC
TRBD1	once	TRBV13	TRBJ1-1	CASSLGGQVNTEAFF	TGTGCCAGCAGCTTAGGAGGACAGGTGAACACTGAAGCTTTCTTT
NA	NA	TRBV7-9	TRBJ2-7	CASSLAGLRSVEQYF	TGTGCCAGCAGCTTAGCGGGACTTAGAAGTGTAGAGCAGTACTTC
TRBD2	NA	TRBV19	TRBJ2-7	CASSIGRASGTRQPYEQYF	TGTGCCAGTAGTATAGGGAGGGCTAGCGGGACGAGACAGCCCTACGAGCAGTACTTC
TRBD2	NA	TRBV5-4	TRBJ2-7	CASSFDPGGVGYEQYF	TGTGCCAGCAGCTTTGATCCGGGGGGAGTTGGCTACGAGCAGTACTTC
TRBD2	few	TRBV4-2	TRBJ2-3	CASSQKSGGATDTQYF	TGTGCCAGCAGCCAAAAGAGCGGGGGGGCAACAGATACGCAGTATTTT
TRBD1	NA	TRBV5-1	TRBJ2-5	CASSLGQGAQETQYF	TGCGCCAGCAGTTTGGGACAGGGGGCTCAAGAGACCCAGTACTTC
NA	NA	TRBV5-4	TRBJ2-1	CASSPRGVSSYNEQFF	TGTGCCAGCAGCCCGCGGGGTGTAAGCTCCTACAATGAGCAGTTCTTC
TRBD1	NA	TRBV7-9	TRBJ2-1	CASSWTGGIEQFF	TGTGCCAGCAGCTGGACAGGGGGAATTGAGCAGTTCTTC
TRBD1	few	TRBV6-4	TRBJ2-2	CASSDSSRGHTGELFF	TGTGCCAGCAGTGACTCGAGCAGGGGGCACACCGGGGAGCTGTTTTTT
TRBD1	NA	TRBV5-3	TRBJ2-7	CARSKGQGYEQYF	TGTGCCAGAAGCAAGGGACAGGGCTACGAGCAGTACTTC
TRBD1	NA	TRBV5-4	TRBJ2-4	CASSFDRVGWKNIQYF	TGTGCCAGCAGCTTCGACAGGGTGGGTTGGAAAAACATTCAGTACTTC
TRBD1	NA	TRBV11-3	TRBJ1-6	CASSSLGTGYNSPLHF	TGTGCCAGCAGCTCCTTGGGGACAGGGTATAATTCACCCCTCCACTTT
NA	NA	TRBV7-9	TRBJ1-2	CASSRVTRDYGYTF	TGTGCCAGCAGCCGCGTAACGAGGGACTATGGCTACACCTTC
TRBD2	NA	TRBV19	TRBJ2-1	CASGQLAGGRNEQFF	TGTGCCAGTGGCCAACTAGCGGGGGGGCGGAATGAGCAGTTCTTC
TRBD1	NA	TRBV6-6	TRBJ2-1	CASNPDRDNEQFF	TGTGCCAGCAATCCGGACAGGGACAATGAGCAGTTCTTC
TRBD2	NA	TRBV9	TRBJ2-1	CASSVDSGRAYEQFF	TGTGCCAGCAGCGTAGACAGCGGGAGGGCCTATGAGCAGTTCTTC
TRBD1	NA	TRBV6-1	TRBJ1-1	CASSTTGGVTEAFF	TGTGCCAGCAGCACTACAGGGGGTGTAACTGAAGCTTTCTTT
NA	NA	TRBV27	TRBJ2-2	CASSFDMLNTGELFF	TGTGCCAGCAGTTTCGACATGTTGAACACCGGGGAGCTGTTTTTT
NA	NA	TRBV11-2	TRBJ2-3	CASSLGRGWDTQYF	TGTGCCAGCAGCTTAGGCAGGGGTTGGGATACGCAGTATTTT
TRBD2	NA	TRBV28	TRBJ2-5	CASSLGLAGVSETQYF	TGTGCCAGCAGTTTGGGACTAGCGGGAGTAAGCGAGACCCAGTACTTC
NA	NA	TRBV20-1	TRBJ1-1	CSAGGELEAFF	TGCAGTGCTGGGGGGGAGCTGGAAGCTTTCTTT
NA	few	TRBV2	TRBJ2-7	CASRQFYEQYF	TGTGCCAGTCGACAGTTCTACGAGCAGTACTTC
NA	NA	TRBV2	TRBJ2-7	CASSIRDYEQYF	TGTGCCAGCAGTATTCGGGACTACGAGCAGTACTTC
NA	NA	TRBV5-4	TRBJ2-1	CASSPDINEQFF	TGTGCCAGCAGCCCGGACATCAATGAGCAGTTCTTC
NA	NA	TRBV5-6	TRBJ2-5	CASTYSQETQYF	TGTGCCAGCACCTACAGCCAAGAGACCCAGTACTTC
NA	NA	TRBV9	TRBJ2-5	CASSDYLTQYF	TGTGCCAGCAGCGACTATTTGACCCAGTACTTC
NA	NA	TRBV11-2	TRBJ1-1	CASSSLQNEAFF	TGTGCCAGCAGCTCCCTTCAGAATGAAGCTTTCTTT
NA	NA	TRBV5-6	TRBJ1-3	CASSKQGFTGNTIYF	TGTGCCAGCAGCAAACAGGGATTCACTGGAAACACCATATATTTT
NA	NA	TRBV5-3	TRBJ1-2	CARSFLNRVNYGYTF	TGTGCCAGAAGCTTTCTGAACAGGGTGAACTATGGCTACACCTTC
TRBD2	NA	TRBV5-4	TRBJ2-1	CASSPGDSGRYNEQFF	TGTGCCAGCAGCCCAGGAGATAGCGGGAGATACAATGAGCAGTTCTTC
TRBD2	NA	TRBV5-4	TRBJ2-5	CASSPGLAGVQETQYF	TGTGCCAGCAGCCCTGGACTAGCGGGGGTACAAGAGACCCAGTACTTC
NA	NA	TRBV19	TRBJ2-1	CASTMGSPAYNEQFF	TGTGCCAGTACGATGGGCTCTCCTGCATACAATGAGCAGTTCTTC
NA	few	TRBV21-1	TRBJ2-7	CASSIEGVSYEQYF	TGTGCCAGCAGCATAGAAGGGGTCTCCTACGAGCAGTACTTC
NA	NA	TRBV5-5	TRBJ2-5	CASSGQTQETQYF	TGTGCCAGCAGTGGACAGACCCAAGAGACCCAGTACTTC
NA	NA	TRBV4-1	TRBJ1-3	CASSQGRRSDTIYF	TGCGCCAGCAGCCAAGGGAGGAGGAGCGACACCATATATTTT
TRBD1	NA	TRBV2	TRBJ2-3	CASDGTGTDTQYF	TGTGCCAGCGACGGGACAGGCACAGATACGCAGTATTTT
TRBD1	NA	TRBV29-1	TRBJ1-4	CSALWGQGVEKLFF	TGCAGCGCGCTTTGGGGACAGGGGGTTGAAAAACTGTTTTTT
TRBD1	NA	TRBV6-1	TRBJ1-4	CASSDPGQGDEKLFF	TGTGCCAGCAGTGACCCGGGACAGGGAGATGAAAAACTGTTTTTT
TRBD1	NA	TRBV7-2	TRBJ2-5	CASSATGGWRETQYF	TGTGCCAGCAGCGCTACAGGGGGGTGGAGGGAGACCCAGTACTTC
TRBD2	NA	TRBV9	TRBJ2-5	CASSVEGSGRGKTQYF	TGTGCCAGCAGCGTCGAGGGTAGCGGGAGAGGAAAGACCCAGTACTTC
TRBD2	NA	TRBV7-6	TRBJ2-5	CASSRGGPQETQYF	TGTGCCAGCAGCCGCGGGGGGCCCCAAGAGACCCAGTACTTC
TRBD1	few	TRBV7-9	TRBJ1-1	CASSLVQGATEAFF	TGTGCCAGCAGCTTAGTACAGGGGGCCACTGAAGCTTTCTTT
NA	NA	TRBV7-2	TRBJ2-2	CASSPGGQLNGELFF	TGTGCCAGCAGCCCCGGAGGCCAACTCAACGGGGAGCTGTTTTTT
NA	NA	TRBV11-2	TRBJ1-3	CASSLAGGGQAENTIYF	TGTGCCAGCAGCTTAGCAGGAGGTGGTCAGGCCGAAAACACCATATATTTT
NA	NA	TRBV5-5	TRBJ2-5	CASSFGQETQYF	TGTGCCAGCAGCTTCGGCCAAGAGACCCAGTACTTC
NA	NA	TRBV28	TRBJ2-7	CASSFLSSYEQYF	TGTGCCAGCAGTTTTCTCAGCTCCTACGAGCAGTACTTC